The 6 T cell receptor beta chains given below trace back to one sample, sequenced in a study of T cells in Graves' hyperthyroidism and ophthalmopathy. The CDR3 regions of TCR beta were amplified from RNA transcripts. TCR CDR3 regions were first amplified by RT-PCR with HTBI primers. Via MiXCR, TCRdb re-called the multiplex PCR reads, giving one row per CDR3 protein. The table has roughly 500,000 distinct CDR3 sequences, around a fifth seen once. Sequenced material: blood. The source is a woman aged 70-85 years with Graves' ophthalmopathy.

This clonotype was observed many times. The CDR3 DNA reads as TGTGCCAGCAGCGTCGAAAAGGGGCGAGGAGATACGCAGTATTTT. It is translated as CASSVEKGRGDTQYF. The chain combines TRBV7-9 with TRBJ2-3; D possibly corresponds to TRBD1 (5 bases). CDR1 is SEHNR and CDR2 is FQNEAQ in the germline V gene (reference sequence). V lost 5 bases to trimming and J lost 5 bases, with 17 bases between them. This CDR3 contains 15 residues.

This clonotype was picked up a small number of times. This chain connects TRBV7-2 to TRBJ2-5; tentative D call: TRBD2 (6 bases). This CDR3 spans 12 amino acids. Germline V gives CDR1 SGHTA, CDR2 FQGNSA. V was shortened by 5 bases and J by 7 bases, with 11 bases between the two germline ends. The CDR3, as DNA: TGTGCCAGCAGCCCAGACGGGGGGACCCAGTACTTC. Its protein product is CASSPDGGTQYF.

This sequence joins TRBV30 and TRBJ2-1; D unresolved. Germline CDR1 reads GTSNPN; CDR2 reads SVGIG (reference sequence). The CDR3 is 12 residues long. Trimming shortened V by 2 bases and J by 9 bases, and 11 bases separated the two germline ends. The CDR3 spells CAWSLSWGEQFF. The CDR3 DNA reads as TGTGCCTGGAGTTTAAGTTGGGGTGAGCAGTTCTTC.

This clonotype occurred a few times. Here the CDR3 reads CASSEQVSYEQYF. CDR3 coding DNA: TGTGCCAGCAGTGAACAGGTCAGCTACGAGCAGTACTTC. The chain combines TRBV6-1 with TRBJ2-7; D gene ambiguous. The CDR3 extends over 13 amino acids. V shed 2 bases and J shed 3 bases, with 8 bases lying between them. The V gene's germline CDR1 is MNHNS and CDR2 SASEGT.

The chain employs TRBV29-1 and TRBJ2-2, with TRBD1 matching 9 bases. The junction had 9 bases not matched to a gene; V was cut back by 6 bases and J by 4 bases. The germline V gene has CDR1 SQVTM and CDR2 ANQGSEA. The CDR3 loop spans 15 amino acids. The DNA of the CDR3 is TGCAGCGTCGCCGGATTGACAGGGGGCACCGGGGAGCTGTTTTTT. Protein product: CSVAGLTGGTGELFF.

This clonotype was seen repeatedly, ten times or more. The chain carries TRBV28 and TRBJ2-7; 11 bases map to TRBD1. J gave up 5 bases and V 5 bases, and 5 bases lay outside the gene matches. The germline V gene encodes CDR1 MDHEN and CDR2 SYDVKM. CDR3 length: 14 amino acids. For the CDR3, the DNA is TGTGCCAGCAGTCCCCCGGGACAGGGGGACGAGCAGTACTTC. This sequence encodes CASSPPGQGDEQYF.